Described below is a single T cell receptor beta chain sequence and its context. Its antigen is not known. This record comes from a study of blood T cells in healthy people across ages. Notes on the study in general: Lack of knowledge of donor CMV status possibly confounded expanded clonotype changes. Measured against age, TCR beta diversity per million T cells decreased in a roughly linear manner.

The authors ran a second PCR of about 7 to 11 cycles using a sample-barcoded 5' primer and a J-beta primer mix. All samples yielded 2.5 million or more CDR3-containing paired-end reads. TCRdb ran MiXCR on the 5' RACE reads and lists one entry per CDR3 protein. Seen here are about 830,000 distinct CDR3 sequences, over 45% observed once, and the top ten hold 22%. This CDR3 is built from 16 residues. Germline lookup yields CDR1 MNHEY and CDR2 SMNVEV (reference sequence). The ends lost 3 bases at V and 8 bases at J; junction bases unmatched: 8. This clonotype was obtained from a young man in good health. This chain links TRBV27 with TRBJ2-1, with TRBD1 matching 12 bases. The sequenced sample was blood. The CDR3 coding sequence is TGTGCCAGCAGTTTTTCCGCAGGGACAGGGGGCTATGAGCAGTTCTTC. Translated, it gives CASSFSAGTGGYEQFF.